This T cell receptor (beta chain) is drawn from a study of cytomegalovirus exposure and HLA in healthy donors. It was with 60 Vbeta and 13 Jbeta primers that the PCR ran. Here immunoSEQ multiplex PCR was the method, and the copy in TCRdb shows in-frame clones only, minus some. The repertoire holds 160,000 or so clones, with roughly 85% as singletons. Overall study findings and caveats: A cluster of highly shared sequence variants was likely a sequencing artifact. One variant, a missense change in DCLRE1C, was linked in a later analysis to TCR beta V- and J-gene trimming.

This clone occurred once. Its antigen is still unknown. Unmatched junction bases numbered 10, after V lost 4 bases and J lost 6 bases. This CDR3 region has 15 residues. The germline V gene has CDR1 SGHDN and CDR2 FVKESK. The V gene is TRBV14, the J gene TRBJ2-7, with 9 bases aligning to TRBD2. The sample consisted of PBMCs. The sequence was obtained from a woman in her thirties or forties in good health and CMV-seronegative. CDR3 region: CASSPFPAGGVEQYF. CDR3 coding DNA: TGTGCCAGCAGCCCGTTTCCAGCGGGAGGTGTCGAGCAGTACTTC.